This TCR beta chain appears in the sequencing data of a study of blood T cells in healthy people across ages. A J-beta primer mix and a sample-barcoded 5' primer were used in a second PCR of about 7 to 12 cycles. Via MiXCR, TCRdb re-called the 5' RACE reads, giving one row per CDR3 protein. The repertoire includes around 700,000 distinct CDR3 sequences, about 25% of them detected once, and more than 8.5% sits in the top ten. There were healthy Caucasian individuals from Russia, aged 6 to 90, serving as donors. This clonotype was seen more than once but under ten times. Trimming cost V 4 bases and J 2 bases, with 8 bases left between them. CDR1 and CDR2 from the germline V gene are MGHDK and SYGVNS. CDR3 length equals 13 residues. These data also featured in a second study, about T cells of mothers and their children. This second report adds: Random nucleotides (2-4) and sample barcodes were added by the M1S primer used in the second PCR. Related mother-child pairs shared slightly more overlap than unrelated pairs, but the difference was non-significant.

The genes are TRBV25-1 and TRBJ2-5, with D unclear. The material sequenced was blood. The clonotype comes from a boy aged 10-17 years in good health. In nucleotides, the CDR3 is TGTGCCAGCAGTGGAGCTTTTCAAGAGACCCAGTACTTC. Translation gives CASSGAFQETQYF.